The rows below give T cell receptor beta chains drawn from one sample of a study of blood T cell repertoires in COVID-19. The table came from immunoSEQ multiplex PCR; TCRdb's copy has only in-frame clones and leaves some out. The profile shows about 220,000 clones, 82% of them singletons. Sample: PBMCs or T cells enriched from blood (not recorded which). These receptors all stem from a woman aged 60 to 75 who had recovered from COVID-19. Both conserved end residues are part of each CDR3. The D gene is left open where the match is weak. The size of a clone is reported for some rows only, either as once, few or many, or as a class for expanded clones.

clone_size	v_call	d_call	cdr3_length	j_call	cdr3_aa	cdr3_nt
NA	TRBV14	NA	13	TRBJ1-3	CASSQQTGNTIYF	TGTGCCAGCAGCCAACAGACTGGAAACACCATATATTTT
once	TRBV7-3	NA	13	TRBJ2-4	CASSAASPNIQYF	TGTGCCAGCAGCGCAGCTAGCCCGAACATTCAGTACTTC
NA	TRBV7-2	NA	13	TRBJ2-1	CASSSTVYNEQFF	TGTGCCAGCAGCTCGACAGTTTACAATGAGCAGTTCTTC
few	TRBV21-1	NA	15	TRBJ1-2	CASNPGTGADYGYTF	TGTGCCAGCAACCCCGGGACAGGGGCCGACTATGGCTACACCTTC
NA	TRBV5-4	TRBD2	19	TRBJ2-1	CASIVYSGGAKGSYNEQFF	TGTGCCAGCATTGTGTATAGCGGGGGGGCGAAGGGCTCCTACAATGAGCAGTTCTTC
NA	TRBV27	NA	13	TRBJ2-7	CASSLLGSGEQYF	TGTGCCAGCAGTTTACTCGGGTCCGGGGAGCAGTACTTC
NA	TRBV19	TRBD1	21	TRBJ1-5	CASTPTFGGTGGASSDQPQHF	TGTGCCAGTACTCCGACATTTGGGGGTACAGGGGGCGCGAGTTCGGACCAGCCCCAGCATTTT
NA	TRBV9	NA	13	TRBJ1-1	CASSVGPGDEAFF	TGTGCCAGCAGCGTAGGACCGGGGGATGAAGCTTTCTTT
few	TRBV10-3	NA	12	TRBJ1-6	CAIRTVDSPLHF	TGTGCCATACGGACAGTTGATTCACCCCTCCACTTT
NA	TRBV29-1	TRBD1	15	TRBJ1-2	CSVSGTGALNYGYTF	TGCAGCGTATCCGGGACAGGCGCCCTTAACTATGGCTACACCTTC
once	TRBV27	TRBD1	20	TRBJ1-6	CASSLRPGQGATSYNSPLHF	TGTGCCAGCAGTTTACGACCGGGACAGGGGGCAACCTCCTATAATTCACCCCTCCACTTT
NA	TRBV21-1	NA	11	TRBJ1-5	CASTSGGTQHF	TGTGCCAGCACCTCAGGGGGGACCCAGCATTTT
NA	TRBV4-1	TRBD2	14	TRBJ2-7	CASMSGRGLGEQYF	TGCGCCAGTATGAGTGGGAGGGGCCTTGGCGAGCAGTACTTC
NA	TRBV5-5	NA	14	TRBJ1-1	CASSLDSFWTEAFF	TGTGCCAGCAGCTTGGACAGTTTCTGGACTGAAGCTTTCTTT
NA	TRBV7-2	TRBD1	17	TRBJ2-5	CASSFSPGTGVGETQYF	TGTGCCAGCAGCTTTTCGCCCGGGACAGGGGTCGGGGAGACCCAGTACTTC
NA	TRBV11-2	NA	14	TRBJ1-6	CASSFQRPPSPLHF	TGTGCCAGCAGCTTCCAGAGGCCCCCCTCACCCCTCCACTTT
NA	TRBV4-3	TRBD2	16	TRBJ2-3	CASSPEGRGGTDTQYF	TGCGCCAGCAGCCCTGAGGGGAGGGGAGGGACAGATACGCAGTATTTT
few	TRBV27	NA	13	TRBJ1-4	CASRGRPREKLFF	TGTGCCAGCAGAGGTCGTCCGCGGGAAAAACTGTTTTTT
NA	TRBV7-2	NA	14	TRBJ2-2	CASSPRRGTGELFF	TGTGCCAGCAGCCCTCGGAGAGGTACCGGGGAGCTGTTTTTT
NA	TRBV6-2/TRBV6-3	NA	18	TRBJ1-5	CASSYLSSHGHSNQPQHF	TGTGCCAGCAGTTACTTATCGTCGCATGGACATAGCAATCAGCCCCAGCATTTT
NA	TRBV3-1/TRBV3-2	NA	12	TRBJ2-1	CASSHGGREQFF	TGTGCCAGCAGCCACGGGGGGCGGGAGCAGTTCTTC
NA	TRBV15	NA	16	TRBJ2-1	CATSRYPRGAGNEQFF	TGTGCCACCAGCAGATATCCTCGGGGGGCTGGTAATGAGCAGTTCTTC
NA	TRBV7-2	NA	12	TRBJ2-7	CASSLDSDEQYF	TGTGCCAGCAGCCTAGACAGTGACGAGCAGTACTTC
NA	TRBV18	NA	16	TRBJ2-2	CASSPERLVHTGELFF	TGTGCCAGCTCACCAGAGAGACTAGTGCACACCGGGGAGCTGTTTTTT
NA	TRBV19	TRBD1	16	TRBJ1-2	CASSPLPQGAFYGYTF	TGTGCCAGTAGTCCTCTCCCACAGGGGGCTTTCTATGGCTACACCTTC
few	TRBV4-3	TRBD2	14	TRBJ2-2	CASSQNGGAGELFF	TGCGCCAGCAGCCAAAACGGGGGGGCCGGGGAGCTGTTTTTT
NA	TRBV19	TRBD1	12	TRBJ1-2	CASNFDRGGYTF	TGTGCCAGTAACTTTGACAGGGGTGGCTACACCTTC
once	TRBV3-1/TRBV3-2	NA	13	TRBJ2-7	CASSQTGSYEQYF	TGTGCCAGCAGCCAGACGGGGTCCTACGAGCAGTACTTC
NA	TRBV3-1/TRBV3-2	NA	15	TRBJ2-2	CASSLGVADTGELFF	TGTGCCAGCAGCCTTGGGGTAGCGGACACCGGGGAGCTGTTTTTT
NA	TRBV10-3	NA	12	TRBJ1-2	CAISESSYGYTF	TGTGCCATCAGTGAGTCGAGCTATGGCTACACCTTC
NA	TRBV9	TRBD1	17	TRBJ2-2	CASSVEVATGLGGELFF	TGTGCCAGCAGCGTAGAGGTAGCGACAGGGTTGGGCGGGGAGCTGTTTTTT
NA	TRBV12-5	NA	14	TRBJ1-4	CASGLARQNEKLFF	TGTGCTAGTGGTTTGGCGCGGCAGAATGAAAAACTGTTTTTT
NA	TRBV5-4	NA	15	TRBJ2-3	CASSPVRSERDTQYF	TGTGCCAGCAGCCCGGTCCGTAGCGAGAGGGATACGCAGTATTTT
NA	TRBV7-6	TRBD2	16	TRBJ2-2	CASTLGTSEHTGELFF	TGTGCCAGCACCCTAGGGACTAGCGAGCACACCGGGGAGCTGTTTTTT
few	TRBV12-3/TRBV12-4	TRBD1	13	TRBJ1-2	CASRGQGQYGYTF	TGTGCCAGCAGGGGACAGGGGCAGTATGGCTACACCTTC
NA	TRBV10-3	NA	14	TRBJ2-3	CAISAGSSTDTQYF	TGTGCCATCAGCGCAGGCTCTAGCACAGATACGCAGTATTTT
NA	TRBV7-8	TRBD1	15	TRBJ2-7	CASSPPGQGAYEQYF	TGTGCCAGCAGCCCCCCGGGACAGGGTGCCTACGAGCAGTACTTC
NA	TRBV5-5	TRBD1	17	TRBJ1-5	CASSLGDGTGNNQPQHF	TGTGCCAGCAGCTTGGGGGATGGGACAGGGAATAATCAGCCCCAGCATTTT
NA	TRBV7-9	NA	15	TRBJ2-1	CASSPRGTNYNEQFF	TGTGCCAGCAGCCCAAGGGGAACCAACTACAATGAGCAGTTCTTC
NA	TRBV5-1	TRBD1	12	TRBJ2-7	CASSLGGTAVSF	TGCGCCAGCAGCTTGGGGGGGACAGCCGTTAGCTTC
NA	TRBV6-2/TRBV6-3	TRBD1	14	TRBJ1-5	CASSLLQGAQPQHF	TGTGCCAGCAGTTTACTACAGGGGGCACAGCCCCAGCATTTT
NA	TRBV5-5	TRBD1	14	TRBJ2-1	CASSVRDRVDEQFF	TGTGCCAGCAGCGTCCGGGACAGGGTCGATGAGCAGTTCTTC
NA	TRBV15	NA	14	TRBJ1-1	CATSRNQGGTEAFF	TGTGCCACCAGCAGAAACCAGGGAGGGACTGAAGCTTTCTTT